Following are 12 T cell receptor beta chains from one sample sequenced in a study of cytomegalovirus exposure and HLA in healthy donors. Primers: 60 Vbeta forward and 13 Jbeta reverse. TCRdb keeps only in-frame clones here, not all; method: immunoSEQ multiplex PCR. The sample lists 100,000 or so clones; approximately 72% were seen once. Sequencing used PBMCs. The receptors shown here come from a woman aged 40 to 50 in good health and CMV-seronegative.

This clone showed up just a few times. The chain combines TRBV6-1 with TRBJ2-1, with 7 nucleotides matching TRBD1. Per germline, CDR1 MNHNS and CDR2 SASEGT. CDR3 length equals 14 residues. V gave up 6 bases and J gave up 7 bases; unmatched junction bases: 9. The CDR3 here is CASREDRQWNEQFF. CDR3 coding DNA: TGTGCCAGCAGAGAGGACAGGCAGTGGAATGAGCAGTTCTTC.

The chain uses TRBV9 and TRBJ1-5; 10 bases are shared with TRBD1. Unmatched junction bases numbered 6, after V lost 3 bases and J lost 0 bases. CDR1 and CDR2 from the germline V gene are SGDLS and YYNGEE. This CDR3 has 17 amino acids. The CDR3 sequence is CASSEGTGAYSNQPQHF. DNA of the CDR3: TGTGCCAGCAGCGAGGGGACAGGGGCCTATAGCAATCAGCCCCAGCATTTT.

V and J are TRBV7-9 and TRBJ1-6; perhaps TRBD1 as D (6 bases). Trimming stripped 4 bases from V and 0 bases from J, with 13 bases between. This CDR3 is built from 17 residues. Germline-derived CDR1 and CDR2 are SEHNR and FQNEAQ (reference sequence). CDR3 sequence: CASSSHRELSYNSPLHF. The CDR3 DNA follows: TGTGCCAGCAGCTCACACAGGGAACTCTCCTATAATTCACCCCTCCACTTT.

Concerning this clone itself: An end of the junction differs from the germline gene, which may be a read error. The chain joins TRBV2 to TRBJ1-2, with 8 bases that match TRBD1. Germline CDR1 SNHLY, CDR2 FYNNEI. The CDR3 runs to 13 residues. CDR3 region: CASGTGLGYGCTF. The DNA for the CDR3 is TGTGCCAGCGGGACAGGTTTAGGTTATGGCTGCACCTTC.

V and J are TRBV10-2 and TRBJ2-5, with TRBD1 matching 8 bases. The V gene's germline CDR1 is WSHSY and CDR2 SAAADI. The V gene end was trimmed by 1 base and the J gene end by 7 bases; junction bases not matched to a gene: 8. This CDR3 has 15 residues. CDR3 DNA: TGCGCCAGCAGTGAGTGGGCAGGGGGCCTCTCGACCCAGTACTTC. Protein: CASSEWAGGLSTQYF.

The genes are TRBV19 and TRBJ1-5; 9 nucleotides align to TRBD1. Germline V gene lookup returns CDR1 LNHDA and CDR2 SQIVND (reference sequence). This CDR3 spans 14 amino acids. The V gene end was trimmed by 5 bases and the J gene end by 1 base; junction bases not matched to a gene: 0. CDR3 sequence: CASSDRGSNQPQHF. The CDR3 DNA sequence: TGTGCCAGTAGTGACAGGGGGAGCAATCAGCCCCAGCATTTT.

The chain has TRBV11-2 and TRBJ1-2; D unresolved. Deletions cut 1 base from V and 5 bases from J, with 17 bases between. Germline V CDR1 and CDR2: SGHAT, FQNNGV. CDR3 size: 16 residues. Here the CDR3 reads CASSLGAPQPPYGYTF. The CDR3 DNA reads TGTGCCAGCAGCTTAGGGGCCCCACAGCCTCCGTATGGCTACACCTTC.

The chain combines TRBV5-1 with TRBJ1-1, with a weak D call TRBD1 (5 bases). The CDR3 contains 14 residues. The V and J ends lost 4 bases and 2 bases respectively, with 12 bases between them. Germline assignment: CDR1 SGHRS and CDR2 YFSETQ. The CDR3 bases are TGCGCCAGCAGCCTGAGGCGGGGCAACACTGAAGCTTTCTTT. This encodes CASSLRRGNTEAFF.

V usage is TRBV27 and J usage is TRBJ2-3, with 8 bases aligning to TRBD2. The ends lost 5 bases at V and 5 bases at J; junction bases unmatched: 15. CDR1 is MNHEY, CDR2 SMNVEV, per germline (reference sequence). The CDR3 consists of 17 residues. As DNA, the CDR3 is TGTGCCAGCAGTATCCTTTTGGCGGGGGGCGCTTTAGATACGCAGTATTTT. Residues: CASSILLAGGALDTQYF.

This sequence joins TRBV5-5 and TRBJ2-7; D remains unclear. The germline CDR1 and CDR2 sequences are SGHKS and YYEKEE (reference sequence). The CDR3 is made up of 14 amino acids. V shed 3 bases and J shed 2 bases, with 12 bases lying between them. The CDR3 nucleotides are TGTGCCAGCAGCTCGCGGTCCCAGACCTACGAGCAGTACTTC. Its translation is CASSSRSQTYEQYF.

The chain has TRBV2 and TRBJ2-7; TRBD1 is a possible D gene (6 bases). V shed 0 bases and J shed 3 bases, with 12 bases lying between them. This CDR3 region has 15 residues. CDR1 SNHLY and CDR2 FYNNEI come from the germline V gene. CDR3: CASSEAQGPFYEQYF. The CDR3 region has the DNA TGTGCCAGCAGTGAAGCGCAGGGGCCCTTCTACGAGCAGTACTTC.

This clone was counted a single time. This chain connects TRBV7-3 to TRBJ1-1; the D gene is possibly TRBD1 (6 bases). This CDR3 is 14 amino acids long. V lost 1 base to trimming and J lost 7 bases, with 13 bases between them. Germline lookup yields CDR1 SGHTA and CDR2 FQGTGA. The CDR3 here is CASSLRAGRGEAFF. The CDR3, as DNA: TGTGCCAGCAGCTTAAGGGCGGGCAGGGGTGAAGCTTTCTTT.